This T cell receptor beta chain was sequenced for a study of cytomegalovirus exposure and HLA in healthy donors. Points from the study as a whole: In vitro confirmation showed a few CMV-associated chains to be CMV antigen specific. Cytomegalovirus status, reportedly, was diagnosed with high specificity and sensitivity by the classifier. Cytomegalovirus association was listed for about 160 TCR beta chains.

The repertoire was sequenced with immunoSEQ multiplex PCR; TCRdb's copy has only in-frame clones and lacks some. The table records about 330,000 clones, roughly 87% of them present only once. This clone is a singleton in its sample. Its specificity is unknown. This receptor was obtained from a woman under 40 in good health and CMV-seropositive. The sequenced material came from PBMCs.

The DNA for the CDR3 is TGTGCCAGCAGCTTGGAAGTAGGGGGGGCTGGAAACACCATATATTTT. Translating it yields CASSLEVGGAGNTIYF. The chain combines TRBV5-6 with TRBJ1-3; perhaps TRBD1 as D (6 bases). Looked up from germline, CDR1 is SGHDT and CDR2 is YYEEEE. The CDR3 length is 16 residues. Trimming removed 0 bases at V and 2 bases at J, with 12 bases between.